What follows describes a single TCR beta chain. Antigen: not known. Per the germline V gene, CDR1 is SNHLY and CDR2 is FYNNEI. The CDR3 spans 12 residues. Trimming took 8 bases from V and 3 from J, leaving 11 bases between them. This record comes from a study of Ad26.COV2.S vaccination and SARS-CoV-2 variants. Points from the study as a whole: Vaccinated and placebo-treated recipients had similar non-spike TCR breadth.

The treatment: 15 to 20 received Ad26.COV2.S at low or high dose, single or two shots; roughly 5 received placebo; per-sample allocation not given. The samples date from day 63 after the first vaccine or placebo injection. The method was immunoSEQ multiplex PCR; TCRdb's version includes in-frame clones alone and lacks a portion of them. This sample yields about 450,000 clones, of which approximately 92% are seen a single time; around 2.6% belongs to the top ten. The V call is TRBV2, the J call TRBJ2-7; tentatively, D is TRBD1 (6 bases). The receptor was isolated from a person aged 18 to 65 who received the Ad26.COV2.S COVID-19 vaccine or a placebo. Sequenced here: peripheral blood, sampled in a trial of Ad26.COV2.S vaccine versus placebo. Written as DNA, the CDR3 is TGTGCCAGCGGATGGGACAACTACGAGCAGTACTTC. Amino acids: CASGWDNYEQYF.